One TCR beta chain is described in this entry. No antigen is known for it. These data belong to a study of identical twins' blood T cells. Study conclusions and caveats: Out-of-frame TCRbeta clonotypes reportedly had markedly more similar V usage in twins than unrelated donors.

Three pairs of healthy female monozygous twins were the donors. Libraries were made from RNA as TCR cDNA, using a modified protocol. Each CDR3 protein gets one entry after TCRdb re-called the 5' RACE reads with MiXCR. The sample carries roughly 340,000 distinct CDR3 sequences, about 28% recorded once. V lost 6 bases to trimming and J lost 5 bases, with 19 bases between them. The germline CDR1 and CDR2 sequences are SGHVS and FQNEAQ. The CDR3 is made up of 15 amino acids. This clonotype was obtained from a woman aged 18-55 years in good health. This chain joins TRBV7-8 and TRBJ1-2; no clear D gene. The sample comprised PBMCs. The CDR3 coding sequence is TGTGCCAGCAGTCGTGAATCAGCAGGAGATTATGGCTACACCTTC. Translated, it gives CASSRESAGDYGYTF.